Included here is one T cell receptor (beta chain) sequence, with context. The antigen remains undetermined. These data come from a study of T cell responses to AZD1222 COVID-19 vaccine. Sequencing used immunoSEQ multiplex PCR; TCRdb keeps in-frame clones, though not all of them. The profile shows 150,000 to 180,000 clones, 85% to 90% of them singletons. This CDR3 is 16 amino acids long. V lost 2 bases and J lost 1; bases outside the gene matches: 7. Study-level results: Clonal diversity may have been underestimated in mostly white British donors. Nearly half of the spike-specific TCRs reportedly recognize variant regions that carry no mutations. Repertoires were obtained solely post-peak T cell response. Spike as a whole was targeted by vaccine-associated CD4 TCRs, dominant at 160-218 and 743-854.

The chain is built from TRBV23-1 and TRBJ2-7; 8 bases agree with TRBD1. TRBV23-1 belongs to the ORF category, with a function that is uncertain. This sample comprised peripheral blood, obtained 28 days after the second AZD1222 dose. The origin of this receptor is an adult who received the AZD1222 COVID-19 vaccine. The CDR3 DNA reads TGCGCCAGCAGTCAAAGTATGTGGACAGGGTCCTACGAGCAGTACTTC. Translating gives CASSQSMWTGSYEQYF.